The rows below give T cell receptor beta chains drawn from one sample of a study of CD8+CD57+ T cells in acquired aplastic anemia. Using its own MiXCR run on the reads, TCRdb lists one record per CDR3 protein. The table lists 260,000 or so distinct CDR3 sequences, around half of them singletons. The sequenced material came from sorted CD4+, CD8+, or CD8+CD57+ T cells (not recorded which) from PBMCs. These receptors originate from a human donor with aplastic anemia. CDR3s include the opening cysteine and the closing phenylalanine or tryptophan. Each record gives: CDR3 length, V gene, J gene, CDR3 protein.

15,TRBV4-1,TRBJ1-6,CASSQLEWDSEPLHF
13,TRBV15,TRBJ1-1,CATSMRTSTEAFF
13,TRBV29-1,TRBJ2-5,CSVEGRTQETQYF
16,TRBV4-1,TRBJ2-1,CASSQPSGGSYNEQFF
14,TRBV7-8,TRBJ2-5,CASRTPGLRETQYF
15,TRBV6-5,TRBJ2-5,CASSYSQGGGLAQYF
11,TRBV6-6,TRBJ2-1,CASSSGPEQFF
16,TRBV7-9,TRBJ2-7,CASSPGEGANPYWQYF
13,TRBV19,TRBJ1-1,CASSLVSGTEAFF
15,TRBV11-3,TRBJ2-3,CASSLRGERTDTQYF
14,TRBV5-4,TRBJ1-2,CASSSPGTAYGYTF
14,TRBV6-5,TRBJ2-2,CASSYSLDPGELFF
17,TRBV2,TRBJ2-2,CASSDDVTRGNTGELFF
13,TRBV19,TRBJ1-2,CASSSGGGYGYTF
14,TRBV2,TRBJ1-6,CASSSDSSYSPLHF
15,TRBV2,TRBJ1-5,CASSVFDRQSQPQHF
16,TRBV20-1,TRBJ2-7,CSARDQVVANSYEQYF
16,TRBV25-1,TRBJ2-3,CASSASPTGRLDTQYF
15,TRBV27,TRBJ1-1,CASSLSGNMNTEAFF
16,TRBV11-2,TRBJ2-4,CASSSYRKGAKNIQYF
14,TRBV7-9,TRBJ1-1,CASSLVAGNTEAFF
14,TRBV2,TRBJ1-2,CASSGTVLNYGYTF
15,TRBV7-2,TRBJ2-7,CASSLGGLAAHEQYF
18,TRBV24-1,TRBJ2-1,CATSDPPTPGLEVDEQFF
15,TRBV5-1,TRBJ1-6,CASSLAGSNNSPLHF
14,TRBV19,TRBJ2-7,CASSLTTASYEQYF
13,TRBV6-5,TRBJ2-3,CASSYGGPDTQYF
13,TRBV15,TRBJ1-5,CATSREWVQPQHF
14,TRBV20-1,TRBJ1-1,CSARDSQGHTEAFF
15,TRBV13,TRBJ2-1,CASSPKRTSGREQFF
15,TRBV15,TRBJ1-5,CATSREGTGGQPQHF
14,TRBV7-3,TRBJ1-5,CASSARQGNQPQHF
16,TRBV6-5,TRBJ2-5,CASSYLPGQGQETQYF
16,TRBV2,TRBJ2-7,CASSEAGLAGPGAQYF
14,TRBV4-1,TRBJ1-2,CASSQGQGRSGYTF
15,TRBV2,TRBJ1-5,CASSESGGMGQPQHF
14,TRBV15,TRBJ2-1,CATSADTNYNEQFF
15,TRBV24-1,TRBJ1-4,CASKRTGPTNEKLFF
12,TRBV7-3,TRBJ2-7,CASSFPIYEQYF
10,TRBV11-2,TRBJ1-1,CASTDTEAFF
13,TRBV29-1,TRBJ2-5,CSVAKGAGETQYF
15,TRBV9,TRBJ1-4,CASSPEGEINEKLFF
15,TRBV6-1,TRBJ2-7,CASSEPRGVRNEQYF
14,TRBV5-1,TRBJ2-5,CASSTWTGKETQYF